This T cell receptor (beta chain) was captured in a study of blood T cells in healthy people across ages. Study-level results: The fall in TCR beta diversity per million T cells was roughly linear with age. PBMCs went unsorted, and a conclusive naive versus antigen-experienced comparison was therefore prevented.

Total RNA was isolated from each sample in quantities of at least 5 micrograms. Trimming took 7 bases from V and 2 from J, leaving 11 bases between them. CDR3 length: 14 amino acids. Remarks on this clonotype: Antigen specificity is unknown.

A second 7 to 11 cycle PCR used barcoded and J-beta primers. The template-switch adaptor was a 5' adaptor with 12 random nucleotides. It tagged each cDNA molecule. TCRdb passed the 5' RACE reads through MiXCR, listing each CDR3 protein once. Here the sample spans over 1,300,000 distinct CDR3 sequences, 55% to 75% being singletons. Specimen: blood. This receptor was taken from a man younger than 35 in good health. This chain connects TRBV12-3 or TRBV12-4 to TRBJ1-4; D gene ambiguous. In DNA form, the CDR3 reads TGTGCCAGCACCCGTGGAGTTACTAATGAAAAACTGTTTTTT. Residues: CASTRGVTNEKLFF.